This is a list of T cell receptor beta chains from one sample in a study of Ad26.COV2.S vaccination and SARS-CoV-2 variants. The method was immunoSEQ multiplex PCR; TCRdb's version includes in-frame clones alone and lacks a portion of them. This sample has fewer than 900,000 clones; roughly 90% occur once, and the top ten carry nearly 1.5%. Sequencing was performed on peripheral blood, taken in a trial of Ad26.COV2.S vaccine versus placebo. The receptors come from a person between 18 and 60 years old who received the Ad26.COV2.S COVID-19 vaccine or a placebo. The CDR3 runs from the conserved cysteine through the conserved F or W. The order of the fields is D gene, V gene, J gene, clone size, CDR3 DNA, CDR3 protein. The D gene is left open where the match is weak. Not every row has a clone size; where given, it reads once, few, many or a size class.

D gene: .; V gene: TRBV19; J gene: TRBJ2-2; clone size: .; CDR3 DNA: TGTGCCAGTAGTATCGGAAGTAACACCGGGGAGCTGTTTTTT; CDR3 protein: CASSIGSNTGELFF
D gene: .; V gene: TRBV5-1; J gene: TRBJ1-2; clone size: .; CDR3 DNA: TGCGCCAGCAGCTTGTGGGGGCCTGATGGCTACACCTTC; CDR3 protein: CASSLWGPDGYTF
D gene: .; V gene: TRBV10-3; J gene: TRBJ1-1; clone size: .; CDR3 DNA: TGTGCCATCAGTTGGGGGGTGGGCGCGAACACTGAAGCTTTCTTT; CDR3 protein: CAISWGVGANTEAFF
D gene: .; V gene: TRBV10-3; J gene: TRBJ2-4; clone size: .; CDR3 DNA: TGTGCCATCAGTGAGTCTAACTACGGATTGGTCGGAAACATTCAGTACTTC; CDR3 protein: CAISESNYGLVGNIQYF
D gene: .; V gene: TRBV6-5; J gene: TRBJ2-7; clone size: .; CDR3 DNA: TGTGCCAGCAAGCGGCAGTACGAGCAGTACTTC; CDR3 protein: CASKRQYEQYF
D gene: .; V gene: TRBV29-1; J gene: TRBJ2-1; clone size: .; CDR3 DNA: TGCAGCGTTGTGGCTAGCGTGGGCAATGAGCAGTTCTTC; CDR3 protein: CSVVASVGNEQFF
D gene: .; V gene: TRBV18; J gene: TRBJ2-2; clone size: .; CDR3 DNA: TGTGCCAGCTCACCCACCCGGGTTAGCGGGGAGCTGTTTTTT; CDR3 protein: CASSPTRVSGELFF
D gene: .; V gene: TRBV3-1/TRBV3-2; J gene: TRBJ1-5; clone size: .; CDR3 DNA: TGTGCCAGCAGCCAAGGGGCAGGGTATAGCAATCAGCCCCAGCATTTT; CDR3 protein: CASSQGAGYSNQPQHF
D gene: .; V gene: TRBV19; J gene: TRBJ2-3; clone size: .; CDR3 DNA: TGTGCCAGTAGTCCCCGGCCAGATACGCAGTATTTT; CDR3 protein: CASSPRPDTQYF
D gene: TRBD2; V gene: TRBV5-1; J gene: TRBJ2-5; clone size: .; CDR3 DNA: TGCGCCAGCAGCTTGGACCCGGTACTAGCGATAATAGAGACCCAGTACTTC; CDR3 protein: CASSLDPVLAIIETQYF
D gene: TRBD2; V gene: TRBV9; J gene: TRBJ2-3; clone size: .; CDR3 DNA: TGTGCCAGCAGCGTAGCCGTCCCTGCGCTGGCTAGCGGGGCCCAGGATACGCAGTATTTT; CDR3 protein: CASSVAVPALASGAQDTQYF
D gene: TRBD2; V gene: TRBV2; J gene: TRBJ2-7; clone size: .; CDR3 DNA: TGTGCCAGCAGTCTCTCTAGCGGGGGAGACGAGCAGTACTTC; CDR3 protein: CASSLSSGGDEQYF
D gene: TRBD2; V gene: TRBV10-3; J gene: TRBJ2-3; clone size: .; CDR3 DNA: TGTGCCATCAGTGCCAGCGGGGGCACAGATACGCAGTATTTT; CDR3 protein: CAISASGGTDTQYF
D gene: TRBD2; V gene: TRBV6-2/TRBV6-3; J gene: TRBJ2-7; clone size: .; CDR3 DNA: TGTGCCAGCAGTTACTGGGGACTAGCGGGGGTCTACGAGCAGTACTTC; CDR3 protein: CASSYWGLAGVYEQYF
D gene: TRBD2; V gene: TRBV7-8; J gene: TRBJ2-1; clone size: .; CDR3 DNA: TGTGCCAGCAGCTTAACTAGCGGGAGCGATGAGCAGTTCTTC; CDR3 protein: CASSLTSGSDEQFF
D gene: .; V gene: TRBV7-6; J gene: TRBJ1-1; clone size: .; CDR3 DNA: TGTGCCAGCAGCTTAGCGCGGGGGGGCCTGAATCATCATTTT; CDR3 protein: CASSLARGGLNHHF
D gene: TRBD2; V gene: TRBV2; J gene: TRBJ2-1; clone size: .; CDR3 DNA: TGTGCCAGCAGTTGGACTAGCGGGGGAAACAATGAGCAGTTCTTC; CDR3 protein: CASSWTSGGNNEQFF
D gene: TRBD1; V gene: TRBV5-1; J gene: TRBJ1-5; clone size: .; CDR3 DNA: TGCGCCAGCAGCTTAGTCCCGGGACAGGGAGATCAGCCCCAGCATTTT; CDR3 protein: CASSLVPGQGDQPQHF
D gene: .; V gene: TRBV27; J gene: TRBJ2-3; clone size: .; CDR3 DNA: TGTGCCAGCAGTTTATCGTCGACAGATACGCAGTATTTT; CDR3 protein: CASSLSSTDTQYF
D gene: .; V gene: TRBV6-2/TRBV6-3; J gene: TRBJ1-1; clone size: .; CDR3 DNA: TGTGCCAGCAGCCCCGGACGGTGGAACACTGAAGCTTTCTTT; CDR3 protein: CASSPGRWNTEAFF
D gene: TRBD2; V gene: TRBV9; J gene: TRBJ2-3; clone size: .; CDR3 DNA: TGTGCCAGCAGCTCGGGGGGGGCTAGCACAGATACGCAGTATTTT; CDR3 protein: CASSSGGASTDTQYF
D gene: TRBD2; V gene: TRBV9; J gene: TRBJ2-7; clone size: .; CDR3 DNA: TGTGCCAGCAGCAGAGGTGGACTAGCGACCACCTACGAGCAGTACTTC; CDR3 protein: CASSRGGLATTYEQYF
D gene: TRBD2; V gene: TRBV7-8; J gene: TRBJ2-2; clone size: .; CDR3 DNA: TGTGCCAGCAGCCCTAGCGGGGGGAACACCGGGGAGCTGTTTTTT; CDR3 protein: CASSPSGGNTGELFF
D gene: TRBD2; V gene: TRBV18; J gene: TRBJ2-5; clone size: .; CDR3 DNA: TGTGCCAGCTCGGCCTGGGGGGAGGGCCGACAAGAGACCCAGTACTTC; CDR3 protein: CASSAWGEGRQETQYF
D gene: .; V gene: TRBV7-2; J gene: TRBJ1-2; clone size: .; CDR3 DNA: TGTGCCAGCAGCTACGGGGAGGGTGGCTACACCTTC; CDR3 protein: CASSYGEGGYTF
D gene: .; V gene: TRBV5-1; J gene: TRBJ2-7; clone size: .; CDR3 DNA: TGCGCCAGCAGCTTGGCAGCGGGCACGACCTACGAGCAGTACTTC; CDR3 protein: CASSLAAGTTYEQYF
D gene: .; V gene: TRBV24-1; J gene: TRBJ1-2; clone size: .; CDR3 DNA: TGTGCCACCAGTGATTTGACAGACGGCTACACCTTC; CDR3 protein: CATSDLTDGYTF
D gene: TRBD1; V gene: TRBV9; J gene: TRBJ1-3; clone size: .; CDR3 DNA: TGTGCCAGCAGCGTAGGCTCAGGGGGAACGGGAAACACCATATATTTT; CDR3 protein: CASSVGSGGTGNTIYF
D gene: .; V gene: TRBV7-9; J gene: TRBJ1-4; clone size: .; CDR3 DNA: TGTGCCAGCAGCGTTAATACTAATGAAAAACTGTTTTTT; CDR3 protein: CASSVNTNEKLFF
D gene: TRBD1; V gene: TRBV5-8; J gene: TRBJ1-6; clone size: .; CDR3 DNA: TGTGCCAGCAGCCCAGGACAGGGAAGTAGGAATTCACCCCTCCACTTT; CDR3 protein: CASSPGQGSRNSPLHF
D gene: .; V gene: TRBV18; J gene: TRBJ2-7; clone size: .; CDR3 DNA: TGTGCCAGCTCACCCGGGGGCAGGTTCTACGAGCAGTACTTC; CDR3 protein: CASSPGGRFYEQYF
D gene: TRBD2; V gene: TRBV7-9; J gene: TRBJ2-3; clone size: .; CDR3 DNA: TGTGCCAGCAGCTTAGCACCCGGGAGGTCAGATACGCAGTATTTT; CDR3 protein: CASSLAPGRSDTQYF
D gene: TRBD1; V gene: TRBV20-1; J gene: TRBJ2-7; clone size: .; CDR3 DNA: TGCAGTGGGGACAGGGGCTACGAGCAGTACTTC; CDR3 protein: CSGDRGYEQYF
D gene: TRBD1; V gene: TRBV5-4; J gene: TRBJ2-7; clone size: .; CDR3 DNA: TGTGCCAGCAGCACCGGGACAGGGACCTCCTACGAGCAGTACTTC; CDR3 protein: CASSTGTGTSYEQYF
D gene: .; V gene: TRBV27; J gene: TRBJ1-1; clone size: .; CDR3 DNA: TGTGCCAGCAGACGTGACAGGCGGGAGAACACTGAAGCTTTCTTT; CDR3 protein: CASRRDRRENTEAFF
D gene: TRBD1; V gene: TRBV10-3; J gene: TRBJ2-7; clone size: .; CDR3 DNA: TGTGCCATCACCCTGTCTGGGACAGGGGACGAGCAGTACTTC; CDR3 protein: CAITLSGTGDEQYF
D gene: .; V gene: TRBV29-1; J gene: TRBJ2-7; clone size: .; CDR3 DNA: TGCAGCGCCGACGCGGGCCAGGGTCTCTCCTACGAGCAGTACTTC; CDR3 protein: CSADAGQGLSYEQYF
D gene: .; V gene: TRBV19; J gene: TRBJ2-7; clone size: .; CDR3 DNA: TGTGCCAGAAGGACGGGGCCCACCTACGAGCAGTACTTC; CDR3 protein: CARRTGPTYEQYF
D gene: TRBD2; V gene: TRBV7-6; J gene: TRBJ2-1; clone size: .; CDR3 DNA: TGTGCCAGCAGCCACCGGACTAGCGGCTACAATGAGCAGTTCTTC; CDR3 protein: CASSHRTSGYNEQFF
D gene: TRBD1; V gene: TRBV15; J gene: TRBJ1-1; clone size: .; CDR3 DNA: TGTGCCACCAGCACCCTGGACAGGGGAACTGAAGCTTTCTTT; CDR3 protein: CATSTLDRGTEAFF
D gene: .; V gene: TRBV11-2; J gene: TRBJ1-1; clone size: .; CDR3 DNA: TGTGCCAGCAGCTTAGGGACAAACACTGAAGCTTTCTTT; CDR3 protein: CASSLGTNTEAFF
D gene: .; V gene: TRBV19; J gene: TRBJ1-1; clone size: .; CDR3 DNA: TGTGCCAGTATGGGCCGACCTAACACTGAAGCTTTCTTT; CDR3 protein: CASMGRPNTEAFF
D gene: .; V gene: TRBV7-9; J gene: TRBJ2-1; clone size: .; CDR3 DNA: TGTGCCAGCAGCACAGAAGTATCTTTGGTCGGGAATGAGCAGTTCTTC; CDR3 protein: CASSTEVSLVGNEQFF
D gene: TRBD2; V gene: TRBV10-1; J gene: TRBJ2-1; clone size: .; CDR3 DNA: TGCGCCAGCAGTGACAACCGGGGGACTAGCGTCCACAATGAGCAGTTCTTC; CDR3 protein: CASSDNRGTSVHNEQFF
D gene: TRBD1; V gene: TRBV10-3; J gene: TRBJ1-2; clone size: .; CDR3 DNA: TGTGCCATCACCGGACAGGGGGCGCTTGGCTACACCTTC; CDR3 protein: CAITGQGALGYTF
D gene: .; V gene: TRBV6-4; J gene: TRBJ2-2; clone size: .; CDR3 DNA: TGTGCCAGCAGTGACTCGGGGAACACCGGGGAGCTGTTTTTT; CDR3 protein: CASSDSGNTGELFF
D gene: .; V gene: TRBV9; J gene: TRBJ2-7; clone size: .; CDR3 DNA: TGTGCCAGCAGCGTAGGTGGGGACTACGAGCAGTACTTC; CDR3 protein: CASSVGGDYEQYF
D gene: TRBD2; V gene: TRBV4-2; J gene: TRBJ2-7; clone size: once; CDR3 DNA: TGTGCCAGCAGCCACGAAGGACTAGGTCGGGCAGAGCAGTACTTC; CDR3 protein: CASSHEGLGRAEQYF
D gene: TRBD2; V gene: TRBV7-9; J gene: TRBJ2-5; clone size: .; CDR3 DNA: TGTGCCAGCAGCATTAGCGGGGGGAAAGAGACCCAGTACTTC; CDR3 protein: CASSISGGKETQYF
D gene: .; V gene: TRBV25-1; J gene: TRBJ1-5; clone size: .; CDR3 DNA: TGTGCCAGCAGTGTTGGAGGGGATCAGCCCCAGCATTTT; CDR3 protein: CASSVGGDQPQHF
D gene: TRBD1; V gene: TRBV3-1/TRBV3-2; J gene: TRBJ1-6; clone size: once; CDR3 DNA: TGTGCCAGCAGCCAGCCGGGACAGCATTCACCCCTCCACTTT; CDR3 protein: CASSQPGQHSPLHF
D gene: .; V gene: TRBV12-3/TRBV12-4; J gene: TRBJ1-2; clone size: .; CDR3 DNA: TGTGCCAGCAGTTCTCAGGTGTACGGCTACACCTTC; CDR3 protein: CASSSQVYGYTF
D gene: .; V gene: TRBV11-2; J gene: TRBJ2-6; clone size: .; CDR3 DNA: TGTGCCAGCAGCTTATTTACAGACTCACTGGGCTCTGGGGCCAACGTCCTGACTTTC; CDR3 protein: CASSLFTDSLGSGANVLTF
D gene: .; V gene: TRBV3-1/TRBV3-2; J gene: TRBJ1-3; clone size: .; CDR3 DNA: TGTGCCAGCAGCATGGACAGCTCTGGAAACACCATATATTTT; CDR3 protein: CASSMDSSGNTIYF
D gene: .; V gene: TRBV9; J gene: TRBJ1-3; clone size: .; CDR3 DNA: TGTGCCAGCAGCGTCTCACATTCTGGAAACACCATATATTTT; CDR3 protein: CASSVSHSGNTIYF
D gene: .; V gene: TRBV15; J gene: TRBJ2-7; clone size: .; CDR3 DNA: TGTGCCACCAGCAGAGATAAGGAGTACGAGCAGTACTTC; CDR3 protein: CATSRDKEYEQYF
D gene: TRBD2; V gene: TRBV10-1; J gene: TRBJ2-7; clone size: few; CDR3 DNA: TGCGCCAGCAGTGCACTAGCGGGAGGGAGCGACGAGCAGTACTTC; CDR3 protein: CASSALAGGSDEQYF